The clone carrying this TCR beta chain was counted only a few times. As yet, its antigen is unknown. This entry is derived from a study of T-cell memory formation after mild COVID-19. The study, taken as a whole, reports: There were some responding clones in pre-infection memory, which suggested that cross-reactive memory had joined.

TCRdb redid the calling of the 5' RACE reads with MiXCR, one entry per CDR3 protein. Here the sample spans fewer than 300,000 distinct CDR3 sequences, 15% to 20% being singletons. The sample consisted of PBMCs or a T cell subset sorted from them (not recorded which). The source of this sequence is a man between 18 and 35 years old who had mild COVID-19 (a few samples of this study predate the infection). Cell type and time point are not known.

The CDR3 sequence: CASRHPGPSLAKNIQYF. The CDR3 DNA follows: TGTGCCAGCAGACACCCGGGACCGAGTCTAGCCAAAAACATTCAGTACTTC. The chain carries TRBV2 and TRBJ2-4; D may match TRBD1 or TRBD2 (5 bases each). Between the trimmed V and J ends, which lost 6 bases and 0 bases, there was a span of 18 bases. CDR1 SNHLY and CDR2 FYNNEI come from the germline V gene. CDR3 size: 17 residues.